This T cell receptor beta chain came from a study of T cell repertoires in cytomegalovirus infection. Study background: Evidence of both CMV infection and a matching HLA type came from public TCR beta signatures.

One entry per CDR3 protein, called by TCRdb with MiXCR from the reads. In the table there are about 830,000 distinct CDR3 sequences, 32% of which are singletons. The CDR3 covers 14 residues. The V gene end was trimmed by 6 bases and the J gene end by 7 bases; junction bases not matched to a gene: 8. In this sample, this clonotype turned up many times. Its antigen remains unknown. This clonotype was obtained from a human donor in good health (CMV status not recorded). Some clones in this sample may be carry-over from other donors' samples. The rearrangement uses TRBV12-3 or TRBV12-4 and TRBJ2-2, with TRBD1 matching over 7 bases. The sequenced sample was cultured CD8+ T cells from PBMCs, obtained from culture after CMV antigen stimulation. CDR3 nucleotides: TGTGCCAGCAGCATGACAGGGATAGTCGGGGAGCTGTTTTTT. Translation gives CASSMTGIVGELFF.